Below, 27 T cell receptor beta chains from the same sample are listed, as sequenced in a study of blood T cell repertoires in COVID-19. Clones were read by immunoSEQ multiplex PCR, and TCRdb kept only the in-frame ones, dropping some. The sample has approximately 150,000 clones; approximately 90% are singletons. The sequencing sample was made of peripheral blood. These receptor sequences come from a human donor in a cohort sampled during active COVID-19.

The J gene is TRBJ2-2, the V gene TRBV29-1; TRBD1 might be the D (6 bases). Germline CDR1 is SQVTM and CDR2 is ANQGSEA. There are 13 residues in the CDR3. Trimming left V 7 bases short and J 1 base short, with 10 bases between. The CDR3 is CSGQVLNTGELFF. CDR3 DNA sequence: TGCAGCGGACAGGTTCTGAACACCGGGGAGCTGTTTTTT.

The CDR3 spells CASSVWVGTGANEQYF. The DNA for the CDR3 is TGTGCCAGCAGCGTTTGGGTCGGGACAGGGGCTAACGAGCAGTACTTC. The chain uses TRBV7-6 and TRBJ2-7, with 10 bases lining up with TRBD1. With V trimmed by 5 bases and J by 5 bases, 12 bases remained unmatched. The CDR3 loop spans 16 amino acids. The germline V gene encodes CDR1 SGHVS and CDR2 FNYEAQ.

J is TRBJ1-3 and V is TRBV9; D is possibly TRBD1 (5 bases). The CDR3 has 16 residues. V was cut by 3 bases and J by 0 bases, with 13 bases left in between. CDR1 is SGDLS, CDR2 YYNGEE, per germline. Written as DNA, the CDR3 is TGTGCCAGCAGCGAGAGGGGAGGCTTCTCTGGAAACACCATATATTTT. It encodes CASSERGGFSGNTIYF.

The chain is built from TRBV7-8 and TRBJ2-3; tentatively, D is TRBD2 (5 bases). CDR3 length equals 15 residues. Germline V gene lookup returns CDR1 SGHVS and CDR2 FQNEAQ. Trimming cost V 2 bases and J 2 bases, with 11 bases left between them. CDR3 nucleotide sequence: TGTGCCAGCAGCTTAACCAGCGGATACACAGATACGCAGTATTTT. Its translation: CASSLTSGYTDTQYF.

This chain uses TRBV6-2 or TRBV6-3 with TRBJ2-4; D is perhaps TRBD1 (6 bases). The germline V gene has CDR1 MNHEY and CDR2 SVGEGT. V lost 0 bases and J 1 base, leaving 19 bases between the germline ends. The CDR3 contains 19 residues. The CDR3 region has the DNA TGTGCCAGCAGTTACTCGAGGGACAAGGCCTGGGAGGCCAAAAACATTCAGTACTTC. Translation gives CASSYSRDKAWEAKNIQYF.

The chain carries TRBV19 and TRBJ2-3; 8 bases are a match to TRBD2. Germline V CDR1 and CDR2: LNHDA, SQIVND (reference sequence). Germline trimming cut 5 bases from V and 10 bases from J; bases unmatched to any gene: 11. The CDR3 is made up of 14 amino acids. The CDR3 DNA reads TGTGCCAGTAGTCCCCGGGGGGGGCGGGGTTCGCAGTATTTT. This codes for CASSPRGGRGSQYF.

This clone was found once. This chain connects TRBV25-1 to TRBJ1-1, with 11 bases identical to TRBD1. Per the germline V gene, CDR1 is MGHDK and CDR2 is SYGVNS. The CDR3 consists of 14 residues. With 4 bases clipped from V and 4 bases from J, the junction kept 2 bases outside the gene matches. CDR3: CASSADRGPTEAFF. In nucleotides, the CDR3 is TGTGCCAGCAGTGCGGACAGGGGGCCCACTGAAGCTTTCTTT.

The CDR3 coding sequence is TGTGCCAGCAGCTCCGCTCCAACTAGCGGGGGGCAAGAGACCCAGTACTTC. Its translation is CASSSAPTSGGQETQYF. The J gene is TRBJ2-5, the V gene TRBV5-4; the match to TRBD2 covers 12 bases. Germline CDR1 is SGHNT and CDR2 is YYREEE (reference sequence). J lost 2 bases, V lost 3 bases, and 8 bases had no gene match. The CDR3 is 17 residues long.

The sample holds one count of this clone. This rearrangement joins TRBV27 to TRBJ2-7, with 7 bases aligning to TRBD2. The CDR3 extends over 13 amino acids. V shed 6 bases and J 6 bases; nucleotides not matched to a gene: 8. Germline CDR1 and CDR2: MNHEY and SMNVEV (reference sequence). CDR3 sequence: CASRTGGGLEQYF. The CDR3 DNA follows: TGTGCCAGCAGGACGGGCGGGGGTCTCGAGCAGTACTTC.

This chain connects TRBV19 to TRBJ1-1; 8 bases agree with TRBD1. V lost 3 bases, J lost 1 base, and 7 bases stayed unmatched. CDR1 and CDR2 (germline): LNHDA, SQIVND (reference sequence). This CDR3 region has 16 residues. CDR3 residues: CASSILRTGPNTEAFF. The DNA for the CDR3 is TGTGCCAGTAGTATCCTGAGGACAGGGCCGAACACTGAAGCTTTCTTT.

The chain combines TRBV7-2 with TRBJ2-1, with 7 bases identical to TRBD1. The junction had 7 bases not matched to a gene; V was cut back by 4 bases and J by 4 bases. This CDR3 contains 15 residues. Germline lookup yields CDR1 SGHTA and CDR2 FQGNSA. The CDR3 here is CASSYRDRVYNEQFF. CDR3 in DNA: TGTGCCAGCAGCTACCGGGACAGAGTTTACAATGAGCAGTTCTTC.

The chain employs TRBV7-9 and TRBJ2-1, with TRBD2 matching over 10 bases. Germline CDR1 is SEHNR and CDR2 is FQNEAQ (reference sequence). J gave up 2 bases and V 5 bases, and 3 bases lay outside the gene matches. The CDR3 runs to 15 residues. The CDR3 DNA reads TGTGCCAGCAGCGCCACTAGCGGGGCCTACAATGAGCAGTTCTTC. This translates into CASSATSGAYNEQFF.

This chain joins TRBV2 and TRBJ2-2, with 7 bases matching TRBD1. CDR1 and CDR2 (germline): SNHLY, FYNNEI. V gave up 10 bases and J gave up 4 bases; unmatched junction bases: 6. This CDR3 is built from 13 residues. The CDR3 region is CANTYRGTGELFF. CDR3 sequence (DNA): TGTGCCAACACCTACAGGGGCACCGGGGAGCTGTTTTTT.

V gene TRBV30 combines with J gene TRBJ2-1; weak D call: TRBD1 (5 bases). Germline CDR1 reads GTSNPN; CDR2 reads SVGIG (reference sequence). This CDR3 region has 11 residues. The germline V and J ends were trimmed by 1 base and 9 bases, with 7 bases remaining between them. CDR3 sequence reads: CAWSGGLEQFF. DNA of the CDR3: TGTGCCTGGAGTGGGGGCCTTGAGCAGTTCTTC.

About this clone itself: An end of the junction differs from the germline gene, which may be a read error. The rearrangement uses TRBV7-7 and TRBJ2-6; 10 nucleotides match TRBD1. CDR3 length equals 17 residues. In germline, CDR1 is SSHAT, CDR2 FNYEAQ (reference sequence). CDR3 DNA sequence: TGTGCTAGCACTCCCGGGACAGGGGTTGCTGGGGCCAACGTCCTGACTTTC. Its protein is CASTPGTGVAGANVLTF.

The chain employs TRBV30 and TRBJ1-1; 9 bases match TRBD1. The CDR3 covers 15 residues. Germline V gene sequence: CDR1 GTSNPN, CDR2 SVGIG (reference sequence). V shed 5 bases and J 6 bases; nucleotides not matched to a gene: 13. CDR3 amino acids: CAWDTPTGGVAEAFF. Written as DNA, the CDR3 is TGTGCCTGGGACACTCCAACAGGGGGCGTCGCTGAAGCTTTCTTT.

The chain combines TRBV5-5 with TRBJ2-7; TRBD1 might be the D (7 bases). The CDR3 has 16 residues. CDR1 is SGHKS, CDR2 YYEKEE, per germline (reference sequence). The V end was cut by 4 bases, the J end by 2 bases, with 19 bases between. The CDR3 DNA follows: TGTGCCAGCAGCCAAGGGGAGGACAGGAGGGCCTACGAGCAGTACTTC. Encoded protein: CASSQGEDRRAYEQYF.

V usage is TRBV25-1 and J usage is TRBJ1-2, with TRBD1 identical over 7 bases. Germline trimming cut 7 bases from V and 7 bases from J; bases unmatched to any gene: 6. The V gene's germline CDR1 is MGHDK and CDR2 SYGVNS. The CDR3 is 12 amino acids. CDR3 sequence (DNA): TGTGCCAGCACGACAGGGCGGCGTGGCTACACCTTC. The encoded protein is CASTTGRRGYTF.

This chain's CDR3 is CASSPRGTDTQYF. As DNA, the CDR3 is TGTGCCAGTAGTCCCCGGGGTACAGATACGCAGTATTTT. The chain couples TRBV19 to TRBJ2-3; weak D call: TRBD2 (5 bases). The V end lost 5 bases, the J end lost 3 bases, and 9 bases lay between the germline ends. From germline, CDR1 is LNHDA and CDR2 SQIVND (reference sequence). The CDR3 length is 13 residues. The full variable domain, completed using reference TRBV19 and TRBJ2-3, is DGGITQSPKYLFRKEGQNVTLSCEQNLNHDAMYWYRQDPGQGLRLIYYSQIVNDFQKGDIAEGYSVSREKKESFPLTVTSAQKNPTAFYLCASSPRGTDTQYFGPGTRLTVL.

This clone was picked up a small number of times. V gene TRBV5-4 combines with J gene TRBJ2-7; TRBD1 matches at 8 bases. CDR3 length: 14 amino acids. Germline CDR1 reads SGHNT; CDR2 reads YYREEE (reference sequence). V lost 0 bases and J lost 6; bases outside the gene matches: 5. Here the CDR3 reads CASSLAQGASEQYF. CDR3 DNA: TGTGCCAGCAGCTTGGCCCAGGGGGCGTCCGAGCAGTACTTC.

The chain couples TRBV27 to TRBJ2-4, with a weak D call TRBD2 (6 bases). Trimming cost V 2 bases and J 4 bases, with 12 bases left between them. Germline CDR1 MNHEY, CDR2 SMNVEV (reference sequence). The CDR3 has 15 residues. The CDR3, as DNA: TGTGCCAGCAGTTTACGGGCCAGCGGGAAAAACATTCAGTACTTC. It encodes CASSLRASGKNIQYF.

The V and J genes are TRBV2 and TRBJ2-5, with a weak D call TRBD2 (5 bases). V lost 5 bases to trimming and J lost 2 bases, with 6 bases between them. CDR1 SNHLY and CDR2 FYNNEI come from the germline V gene. This CDR3 spans 12 amino acids. This CDR3 reads CASSPGQETQYF. The DNA of the CDR3 is TGTGCCAGCAGTCCGGGACAAGAGACCCAGTACTTC.

The chain links TRBV6-5 to TRBJ1-2, with 7 bases fitting TRBD1. This CDR3 comprises 15 residues. CDR1 is MNHEY and CDR2 is SVGAGI in the germline V gene. V dropped 6 bases and J dropped 7; count of bases not matched to a gene: 14. This chain's CDR3 is CASRQAWGQSTGYTF. The CDR3 DNA is TGTGCCAGCAGGCAAGCATGGGGACAGAGTACTGGCTACACCTTC.

The rearrangement joins TRBV7-2 to TRBJ2-2, with TRBD1 identical over 9 bases. Germline V gene lookup returns CDR1 SGHTA and CDR2 FQGNSA. V shed 4 bases and J 1 base; nucleotides not matched to a gene: 4. The CDR3 extends over 16 amino acids. CDR3 nucleotide sequence: TGTGCCAGCAGCTCACTGGGACAGGGGAACACCGGGGAGCTGTTTTTT. Amino acids: CASSSLGQGNTGELFF.

The chain is built from TRBV7-9 and TRBJ2-1, with TRBD2 as a possible D gene (5 bases). There are 13 residues in the CDR3. CDR1 is SEHNR, CDR2 FQNEAQ, per germline (reference sequence). Trimming left V 5 bases short and J 4 bases short, with 9 bases between. The CDR3 spells CASSTWTYNEQFF. CDR3 sequence (DNA): TGTGCCAGCAGCACCTGGACTTACAATGAGCAGTTCTTC.

The table lists this clone with a count of one. This chain connects TRBV4-1 to TRBJ2-3; 9 nucleotides line up with TRBD2. Germline values: CDR1 MGHRA, CDR2 YSYEKL. This CDR3 region has 16 residues. With V trimmed by 1 base and J by 5 bases, 7 bases remained unmatched. The CDR3 coding sequence is TGCGCCAGCAGCCAAGTAGGGCGGGGGGGCTTAGATACGCAGTATTTT. It encodes CASSQVGRGGLDTQYF.

The gene calls are TRBV7-9 and TRBJ1-1, with a weak D call TRBD1 (6 bases). CDR1 is SEHNR, CDR2 FQNEAQ, per germline (reference sequence). This CDR3 comprises 14 residues. Trimming left V 1 base short and J 7 bases short, with 13 bases between. CDR3 nucleotides: TGTGCCAGCAGCTTAGGGTTTGGACAGAATGAAGCTTTCTTT. Translated, it gives CASSLGFGQNEAFF.